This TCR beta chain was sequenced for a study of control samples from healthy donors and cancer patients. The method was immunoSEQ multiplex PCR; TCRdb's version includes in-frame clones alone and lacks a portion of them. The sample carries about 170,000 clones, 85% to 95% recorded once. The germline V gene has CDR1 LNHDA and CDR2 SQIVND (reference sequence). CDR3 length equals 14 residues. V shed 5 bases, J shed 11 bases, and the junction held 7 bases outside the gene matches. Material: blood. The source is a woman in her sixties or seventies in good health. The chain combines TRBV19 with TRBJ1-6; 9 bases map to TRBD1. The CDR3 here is CASSVTGGQAPLHF. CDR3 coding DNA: TGTGCCAGTAGTGTTACAGGGGGCCAGGCACCCCTCCACTTT.